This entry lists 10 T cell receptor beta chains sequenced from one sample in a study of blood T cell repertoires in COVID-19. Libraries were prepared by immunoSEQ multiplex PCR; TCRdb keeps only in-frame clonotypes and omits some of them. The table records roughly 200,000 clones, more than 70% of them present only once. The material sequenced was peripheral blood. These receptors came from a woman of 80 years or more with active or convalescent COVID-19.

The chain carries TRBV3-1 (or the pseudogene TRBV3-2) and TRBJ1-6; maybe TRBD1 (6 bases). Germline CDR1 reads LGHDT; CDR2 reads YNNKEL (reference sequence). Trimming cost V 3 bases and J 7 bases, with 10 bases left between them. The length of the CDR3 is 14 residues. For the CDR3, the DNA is TGTGCCAGCAGCCAGGGGGCTGGGAATTCACCCCTCCACTTT. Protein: CASSQGAGNSPLHF.

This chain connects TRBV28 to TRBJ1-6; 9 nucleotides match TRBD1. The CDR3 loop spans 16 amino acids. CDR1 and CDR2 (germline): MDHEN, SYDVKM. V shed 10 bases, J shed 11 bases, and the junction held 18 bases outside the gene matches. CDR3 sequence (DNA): TGTGCCACCTACCCACTTCACGGGACAGGGACAGCACCCCTCCACTTT. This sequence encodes CATYPLHGTGTAPLHF.

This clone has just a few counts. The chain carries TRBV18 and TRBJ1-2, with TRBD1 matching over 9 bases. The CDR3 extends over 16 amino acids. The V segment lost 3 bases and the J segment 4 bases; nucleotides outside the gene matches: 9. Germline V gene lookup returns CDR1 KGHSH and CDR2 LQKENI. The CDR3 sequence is CASSPYDMGQGYGYTF. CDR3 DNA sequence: TGTGCCAGCTCACCGTATGACATGGGACAGGGCTATGGCTACACCTTC.

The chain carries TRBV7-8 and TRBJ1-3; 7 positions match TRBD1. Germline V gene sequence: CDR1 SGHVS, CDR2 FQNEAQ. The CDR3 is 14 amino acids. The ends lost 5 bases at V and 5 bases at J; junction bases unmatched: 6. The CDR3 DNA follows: TGTGCCAGCAGCCAACAGGGGATAAGAAACACCATATATTTT. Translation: CASSQQGIRNTIYF.

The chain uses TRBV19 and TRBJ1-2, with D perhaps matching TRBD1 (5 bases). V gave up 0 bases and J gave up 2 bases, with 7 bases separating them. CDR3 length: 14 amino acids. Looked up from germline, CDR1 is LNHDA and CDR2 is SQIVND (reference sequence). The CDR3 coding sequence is TGTGCCAGTAGTATAGAGCCAGGGAACTATGGCTACACCTTC. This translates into CASSIEPGNYGYTF.

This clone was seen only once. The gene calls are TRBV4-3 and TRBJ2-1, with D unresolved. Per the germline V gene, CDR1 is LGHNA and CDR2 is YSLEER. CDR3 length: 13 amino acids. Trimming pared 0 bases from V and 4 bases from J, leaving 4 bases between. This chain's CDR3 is CASSQESYNEQFF. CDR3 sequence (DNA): TGCGCCAGCAGCCAAGAATCGTACAATGAGCAGTTCTTC.

The CDR3 reads CASSAFEDPGNSPLHF. The DNA of the CDR3 is TGTGCCAGCAGCGCCTTCGAGGATCCGGGTAATTCACCCCTCCACTTT. V usage is TRBV9 and J usage is TRBJ1-6; D is unresolved. The germline CDR1 and CDR2 sequences are SGDLS and YYNGEE. Trimming left V 3 bases short and J 6 bases short, with 16 bases between. The CDR3 has 16 residues.

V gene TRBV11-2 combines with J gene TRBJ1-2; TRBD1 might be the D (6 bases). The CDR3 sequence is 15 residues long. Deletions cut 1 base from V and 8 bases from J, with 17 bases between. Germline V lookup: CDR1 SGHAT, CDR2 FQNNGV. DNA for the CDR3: TGTGCCAGCAGCTTAGCCCCACAGGGAAATAGGGGCTACACCTTC. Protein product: CASSLAPQGNRGYTF.

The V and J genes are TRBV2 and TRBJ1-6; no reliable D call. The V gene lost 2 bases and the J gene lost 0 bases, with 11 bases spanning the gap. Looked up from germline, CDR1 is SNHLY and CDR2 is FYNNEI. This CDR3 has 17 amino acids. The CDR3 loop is CASSEMRMSSYNSPLHF. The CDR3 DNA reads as TGTGCCAGCAGTGAAATGAGAATGAGCTCCTATAATTCACCCCTCCACTTT. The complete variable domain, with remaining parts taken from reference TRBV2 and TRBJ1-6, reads EPEVTQTPSHQVTQMGQEVILRCVPISNHLYFYWYRQILGQKVEFLVSFYNNEISEKSEIFDDQFSVERPDGSNFTLKIRSTKLEDSAMYFCASSEMRMSSYNSPLHFGNGTRLTVT.

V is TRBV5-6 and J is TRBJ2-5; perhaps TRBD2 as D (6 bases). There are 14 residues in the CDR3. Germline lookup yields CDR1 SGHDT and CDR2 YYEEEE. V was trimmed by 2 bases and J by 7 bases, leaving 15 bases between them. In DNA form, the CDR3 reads TGTGCCAGCAGCTTAGGCGGGGTCGGTGGGACCCAGTACTTC. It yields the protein CASSLGGVGGTQYF.